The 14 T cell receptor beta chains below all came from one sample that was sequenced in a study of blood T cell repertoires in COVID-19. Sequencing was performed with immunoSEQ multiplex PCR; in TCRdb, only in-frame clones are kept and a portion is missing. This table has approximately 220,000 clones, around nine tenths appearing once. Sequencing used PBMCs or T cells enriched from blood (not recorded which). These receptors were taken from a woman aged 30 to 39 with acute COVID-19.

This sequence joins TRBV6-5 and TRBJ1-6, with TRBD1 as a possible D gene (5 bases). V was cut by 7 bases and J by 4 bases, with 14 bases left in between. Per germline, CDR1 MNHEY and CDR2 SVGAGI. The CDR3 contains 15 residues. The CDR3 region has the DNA TGTGCCAGCATGGGAGGGGTTTGGTATAATTCACCCCTCCACTTT. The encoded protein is CASMGGVWYNSPLHF.

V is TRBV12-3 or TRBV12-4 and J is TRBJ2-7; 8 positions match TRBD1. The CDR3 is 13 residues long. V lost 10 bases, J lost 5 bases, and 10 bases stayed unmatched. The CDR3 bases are TGTGCCACGGAAGGACAGGGATTGAACGAGCAGTACTTC. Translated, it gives CATEGQGLNEQYF.

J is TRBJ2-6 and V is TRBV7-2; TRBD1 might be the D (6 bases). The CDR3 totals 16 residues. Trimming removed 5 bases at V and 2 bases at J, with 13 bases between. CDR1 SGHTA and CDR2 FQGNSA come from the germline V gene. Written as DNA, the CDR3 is TGTGCCAGCAGCCCTGGGACATTTGCTGGGGCCAACGTCCTGACTTTC. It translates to CASSPGTFAGANVLTF.

The CDR3 loop is CASGITRFPYEQYF. In nucleotides, the CDR3 is TGCGCCAGCGGTATAACTCGATTTCCCTACGAGCAGTACTTC. The V and J genes are TRBV10-2 and TRBJ2-7; no definite D call. Germline V gives CDR1 WSHSY, CDR2 SAAADI. V lost 8 bases and J lost 2, with 16 bases in between. CDR3 length: 14 amino acids.

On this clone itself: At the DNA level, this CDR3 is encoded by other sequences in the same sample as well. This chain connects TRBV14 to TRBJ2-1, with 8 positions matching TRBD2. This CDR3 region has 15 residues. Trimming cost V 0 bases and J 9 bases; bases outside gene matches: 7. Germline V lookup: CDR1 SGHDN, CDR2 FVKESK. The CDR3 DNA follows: TGTGCCAGCAGCCAAGATCTCAGGCTAGCGGGTGAGCAGTTCTTC. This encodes CASSQDLRLAGEQFF.

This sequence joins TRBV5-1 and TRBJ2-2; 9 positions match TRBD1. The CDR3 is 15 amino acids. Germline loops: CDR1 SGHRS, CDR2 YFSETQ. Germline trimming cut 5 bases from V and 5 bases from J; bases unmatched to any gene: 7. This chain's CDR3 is CASRSGQGFTGELFF. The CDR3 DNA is TGCGCCAGCAGATCCGGACAGGGGTTTACCGGGGAGCTGTTTTTT. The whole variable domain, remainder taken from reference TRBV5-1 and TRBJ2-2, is KAGVTQTPRYLIKTRGQQVTLSCSPISGHRSVSWYQQTPGQGLQFLFEYFSETQRNKGNFPGRFSGRQFSNSRSEMNVSTLELGDSALYLCASRSGQGFTGELFFGEGSRLTVL.

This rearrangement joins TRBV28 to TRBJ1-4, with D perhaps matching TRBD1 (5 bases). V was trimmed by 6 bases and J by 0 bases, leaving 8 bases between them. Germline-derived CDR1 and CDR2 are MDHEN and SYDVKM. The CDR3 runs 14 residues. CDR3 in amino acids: CASRDSATNEKLFF. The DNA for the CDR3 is TGTGCCAGCAGAGACAGCGCAACTAATGAAAAACTGTTTTTT.

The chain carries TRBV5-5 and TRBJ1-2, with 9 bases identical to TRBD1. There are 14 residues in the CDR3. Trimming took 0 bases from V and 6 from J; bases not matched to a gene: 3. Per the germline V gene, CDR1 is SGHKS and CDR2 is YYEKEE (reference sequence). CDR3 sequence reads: CASSLGRTGDGYTF. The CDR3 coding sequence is TGTGCCAGCAGCTTGGGAAGGACAGGGGATGGCTACACCTTC.

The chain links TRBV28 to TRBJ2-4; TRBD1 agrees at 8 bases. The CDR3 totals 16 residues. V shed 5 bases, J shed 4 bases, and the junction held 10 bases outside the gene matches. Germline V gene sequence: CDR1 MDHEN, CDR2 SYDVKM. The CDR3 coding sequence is TGTGCCAGCAGTCCCCCCCCGGGACAGGATAAAAACATTCAGTACTTC. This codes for CASSPPPGQDKNIQYF.

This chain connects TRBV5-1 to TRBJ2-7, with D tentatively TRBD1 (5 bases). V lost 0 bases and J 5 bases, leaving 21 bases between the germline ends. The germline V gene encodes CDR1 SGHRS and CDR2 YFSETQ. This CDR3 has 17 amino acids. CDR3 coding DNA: TGCGCCAGCAGCTTGGCCATACAGGCAGGGCCTCTCAACGAGCAGTACTTC. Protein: CASSLAIQAGPLNEQYF.

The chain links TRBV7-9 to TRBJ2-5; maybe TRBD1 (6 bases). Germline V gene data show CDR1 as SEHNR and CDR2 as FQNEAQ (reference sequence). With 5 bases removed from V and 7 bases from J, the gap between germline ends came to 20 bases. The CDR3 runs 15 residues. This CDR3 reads CASSPIPQGVGTQYF. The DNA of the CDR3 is TGTGCCAGCAGCCCAATACCACAGGGAGTTGGGACCCAGTACTTC.

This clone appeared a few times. The CDR3 loop is CASSPQWGGDSPLHF. The CDR3, as DNA: TGTGCCAGCTCACCACAGTGGGGAGGCGATTCACCCCTCCACTTT. V is TRBV18 and J is TRBJ1-6, with D hard to call. This CDR3 has 15 residues. Germline values: CDR1 KGHSH, CDR2 LQKENI. The V end lost 1 base, the J end lost 8 bases, and 12 bases lay between the germline ends.

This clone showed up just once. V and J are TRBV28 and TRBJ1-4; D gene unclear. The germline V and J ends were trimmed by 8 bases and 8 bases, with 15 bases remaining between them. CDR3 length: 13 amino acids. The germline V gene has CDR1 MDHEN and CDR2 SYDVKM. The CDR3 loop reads CASRRERREKLFF. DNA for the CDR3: TGTGCCAGCCGTAGGGAACGGAGGGAAAAACTGTTTTTT.

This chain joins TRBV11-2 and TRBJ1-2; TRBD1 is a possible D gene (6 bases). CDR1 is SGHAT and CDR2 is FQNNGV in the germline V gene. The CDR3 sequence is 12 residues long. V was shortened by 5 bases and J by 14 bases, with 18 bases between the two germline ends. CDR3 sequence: CASSAGQYMGTF. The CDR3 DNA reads TGTGCCAGCAGCGCAGGACAGTATATGGGAACCTTC.